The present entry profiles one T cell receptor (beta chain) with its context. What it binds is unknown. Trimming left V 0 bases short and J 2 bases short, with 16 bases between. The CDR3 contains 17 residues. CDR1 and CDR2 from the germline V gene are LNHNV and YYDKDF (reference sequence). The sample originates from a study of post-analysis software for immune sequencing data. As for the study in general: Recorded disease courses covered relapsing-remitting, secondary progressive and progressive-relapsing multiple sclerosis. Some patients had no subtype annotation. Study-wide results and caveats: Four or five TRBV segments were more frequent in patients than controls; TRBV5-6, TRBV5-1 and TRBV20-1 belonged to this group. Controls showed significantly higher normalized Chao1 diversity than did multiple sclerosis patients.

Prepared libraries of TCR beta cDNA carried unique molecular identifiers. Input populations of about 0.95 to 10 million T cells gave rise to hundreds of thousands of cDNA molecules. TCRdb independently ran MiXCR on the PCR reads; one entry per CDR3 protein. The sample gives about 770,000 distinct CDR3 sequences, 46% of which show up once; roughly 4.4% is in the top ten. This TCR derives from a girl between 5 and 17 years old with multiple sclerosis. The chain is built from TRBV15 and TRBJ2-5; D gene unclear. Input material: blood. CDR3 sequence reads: CATSRDRIFGHQETQYF. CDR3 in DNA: TGTGCCACCAGCAGAGATCGAATTTTTGGGCATCAAGAGACCCAGTACTTC.